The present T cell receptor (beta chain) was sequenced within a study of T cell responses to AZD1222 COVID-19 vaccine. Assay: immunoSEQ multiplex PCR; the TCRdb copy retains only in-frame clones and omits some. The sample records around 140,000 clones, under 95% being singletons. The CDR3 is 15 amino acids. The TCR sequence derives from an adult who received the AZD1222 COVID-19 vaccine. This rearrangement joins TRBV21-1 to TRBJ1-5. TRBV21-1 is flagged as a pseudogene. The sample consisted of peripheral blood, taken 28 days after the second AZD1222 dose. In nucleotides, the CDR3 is TGTGCCAGCACCCTCCGGATCGGGAAGGGTCAGCCCCAGCATTTT. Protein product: CASTLRIGKGQPQHF.